This TCR beta chain appears in the sequencing data of a study of blood T cell repertoires in COVID-19 (dated by TCRdb to the early 2020s). In the study overall: Samples covering the acute and convalescent phases of COVID-19 were provided by collaborators in the United States, Italy and Spain. A de-identified subject ID, COVID-19 status, age in years and sex were almost always included in the sample metadata. A freely available public database, intended as a resource for researchers studying the immune response to SARS-CoV-2, is where the repertoires were released. The dataset comprised deeply sampled blood TCRbeta repertoires from subjects exposed to, actively infected with, or recovered from COVID-19. The prospective study material was composed of cDNA or gDNA derived from T cells, B-cell-depleted T cells, or PBMCs. Samples came from the ongoing ImmuneRACE study (first 160 participants) plus 1,254 subjects from 6 global collaborators. Where available, HLA class I and class II types were taken from metadata supplied by the sample provider and were not determined by assay-based typing.

Regarding this clone: Its antigen is still unknown. Nothing much larger sits one base from this clone, and base qualities are not available.

TCRbeta CDR3 regions were amplified from genomic DNA using the immunoSEQ Assay, a bias-controlled multiplex PCR. As for the original processing: Nucleated cell counts per sample were estimated from amplification of reference gene primers within the assay. To quantify the absolute abundance of each unique TCRbeta CDR3 rearrangement, sequence reads were collapsed and filtered. Productive Simpson clonality was computed per sample as the square root of Simpson's diversity index over productive rearrangements. The clones in this table, taken by TCRdb from immuneACCESS, are in-frame only. Not every clone is retained; where verified, under half of the shortfall comes from an unresolved V gene, and the cause of the rest is unknown. Clone size and the V and J calls come from that table; the DNA yielded D and trimming. This sample holds some 340,000 clones; around 83% were observed only once. The ten largest clones take up 3% of the sample.

Points the paper makes about the study in general: How much clinical and demographic metadata was included differed by source and by participant, and the metadata was provided uncurated.

From the germline V gene, CDR1 is ENHRY and CDR2 is SYGVKD. V lost 4 bases and J lost 5 bases, and the count of bases not matched to a germline gene is 2. The CDR3 has 15 amino acids, counting the end cysteine and phenylalanine. Kept here is only the CDR3 DNA, which spans 45 bases and is read in frame from base 1. Collaborating institutions collected whole blood in K2EDTA tubes following their own protocols. For TCRbeta analysis, collaborators shipped samples in one of three forms: frozen whole blood, isolated PBMCs, or DNA extracted from either of those sample types. This sequence uses TRBV10-3 and TRBJ2-3, and 14 bases in between align with TRBD2. This receptor was taken from a man aged 25-45 years with active or convalescent COVID-19. The sample taken for sequencing was peripheral blood. In nucleotide form, the sequence is TGTGCCATCAGTGGGGGGACTAGCGGGGGAGATACGCAGTATTTT. It is translated as CAISGGTSGGDTQYF.